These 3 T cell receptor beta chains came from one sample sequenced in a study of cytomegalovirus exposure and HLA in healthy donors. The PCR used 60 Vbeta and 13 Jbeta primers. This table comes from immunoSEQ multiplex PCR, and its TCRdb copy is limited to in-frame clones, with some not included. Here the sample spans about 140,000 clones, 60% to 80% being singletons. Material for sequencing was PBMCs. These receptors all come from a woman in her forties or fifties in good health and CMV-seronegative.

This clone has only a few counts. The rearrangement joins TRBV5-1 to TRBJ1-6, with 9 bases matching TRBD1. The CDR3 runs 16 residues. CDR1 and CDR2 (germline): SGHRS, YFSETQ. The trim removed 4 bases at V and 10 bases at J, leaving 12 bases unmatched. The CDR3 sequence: CASSTTRDREGSPLHF. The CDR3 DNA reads TGCGCCAGCAGCACCACCCGGGACAGGGAGGGATCACCCCTCCACTTT. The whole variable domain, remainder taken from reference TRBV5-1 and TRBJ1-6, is KAGVTQTPRYLIKTRGQQVTLSCSPISGHRSVSWYQQTPGQGLQFLFEYFSETQRNKGNFPGRFSGRQFSNSRSEMNVSTLELGDSALYLCASSTTRDREGSPLHFGNGTRLTVT.

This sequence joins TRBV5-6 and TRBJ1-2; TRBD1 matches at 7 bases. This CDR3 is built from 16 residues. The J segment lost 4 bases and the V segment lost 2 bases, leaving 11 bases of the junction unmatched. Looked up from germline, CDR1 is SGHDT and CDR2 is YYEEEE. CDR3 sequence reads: CASSFFSTGLTYGYTF. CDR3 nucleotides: TGTGCCAGCAGCTTTTTTTCGACAGGGCTTACCTATGGCTACACCTTC.

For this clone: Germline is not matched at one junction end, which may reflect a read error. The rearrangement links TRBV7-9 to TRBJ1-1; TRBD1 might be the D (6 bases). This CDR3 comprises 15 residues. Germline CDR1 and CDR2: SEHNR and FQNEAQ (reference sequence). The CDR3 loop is CSSSPGTHSTTEAFF. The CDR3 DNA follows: TGTTCCAGCAGCCCCGGGACACATAGTACCACTGAAGCTTTCTTT.